These 30 T cell receptor beta chains share one sample of origin, sequenced in a study of Graves' ophthalmopathy and Graves' hyperthyroidism. Amplified TCR beta CDR3 regions were obtained using RNA transcripts as template. Second-round multiplex PCR followed a first-round RT-PCR using HTBI primers. TCRdb re-derived calls from the multiplex PCR reads in MiXCR, one entry per CDR3 protein. The table includes a few hundred thousand distinct CDR3 sequences, under 40% detected once. Sequenced sample: peripheral blood or thyroid tissue (not recorded which). These receptors all come from an adult man with Graves' hyperthyroidism.

For this clonotype: This may arise from a read error, as a much more abundant clone is one base away. The chain couples TRBV5-4 to TRBJ2-5, with TRBD2 as a possible D gene (6 bases). Gene TRBJ2-7 matches the end of the DNA better, so the J call may be wrong. In germline, CDR1 is SGHNT, CDR2 YYREEE (reference sequence). The length of the CDR3 is 15 residues. The CDR3 DNA is TGTGCCAGCAGCAGGACTAACGGCATCTCCTACGAGCAGTACTTC. As protein: CASSRTNGISYEQYF.

The sample holds many counts of this clonotype. The rearrangement joins TRBV11-2 to TRBJ2-2, with TRBD1 as a possible D gene (5 bases). The germline CDR1 and CDR2 sequences are SGHAT and FQNNGV. Trimming took off 5 bases at V and 0 bases at J, with 10 bases between the two ends. The CDR3 has 15 residues. The CDR3 spells CASSTQGANTGELFF. The CDR3 bases are TGTGCCAGCAGCACCCAGGGCGCGAACACCGGGGAGCTGTTTTTT.

V and J are TRBV6-1 and TRBJ2-3; tentative D call: TRBD2 (5 bases). Germline loops: CDR1 MNHNS, CDR2 SASEGT. This CDR3 is 16 amino acids long. V dropped 6 bases and J dropped 1 base, with 17 bases sitting between them. The CDR3 DNA sequence: TGTGCCAGCAGCTCGGAGAGGGTTCGGGGCACAGATACGCAGTATTTT. Encoded protein: CASSSERVRGTDTQYF.

This clonotype was counted ten times or more. This rearrangement joins TRBV29-1 to TRBJ1-1, with D perhaps TRBD1 (5 bases). Per the germline V gene, CDR1 is SQVTM and CDR2 is ANQGSEA. The CDR3 sequence is 12 residues long. V shed 7 bases and J shed 1 base, with 10 bases lying between them. The CDR3 sequence is CSGGRENTEAFF. CDR3 DNA sequence: TGCAGCGGGGGACGGGAGAACACTGAAGCTTTCTTT. Full variable domain (outside the CDR3, taken from reference TRBV29-1 and TRBJ1-1): SAVISQKPSRDICQRGTSLTIQCQVDSQVTMMFWYRQQPGQSLTLIATANQGSEATYESGFVIDKFPISRPNLTFSTLTVSNMSPEDSSIYLCSGGRENTEAFFGQGTRLTVV.

This clonotype was recorded many times. This chain connects TRBV9 to TRBJ2-5; no firm D call. Germline lookup yields CDR1 SGDLS and CDR2 YYNGEE. Trimming cost V 0 bases and J 0 bases, with 9 bases left between them. This CDR3 has 15 amino acids. Written as DNA, the CDR3 is TGTGCCAGCAGCGTAGGGGGTTCGTACCAAGAGACCCAGTACTTC. This gives the protein CASSVGGSYQETQYF.

Worth noting for this clonotype: Mismatch with germline at one junction end may stem from a read error. CDR3: CASSLKGYSQETRYF. The CDR3 region has the DNA TGTGCCAGCAGCTTAAAGGGGTACAGTCAGGAGACCCGGTACTTC. V and J are TRBV7-2 and TRBJ2-5; possible D gene TRBD1, 5 bases. This CDR3 spans 15 amino acids. CDR1 SGHTA and CDR2 FQGNSA come from the germline V gene.

This clonotype was picked up a small number of times. This may stem from a read error, because a much larger clone lies one nucleotide away. The J gene is TRBJ2-5, the V gene TRBV20-1; 10 bases fit TRBD1. The germline V gene encodes CDR1 DFQATT and CDR2 SNEGSKA (reference sequence). The CDR3 is 17 residues long. J was trimmed by 2 bases and V by 6 bases; bases with no gene match: 15. The CDR3 DNA reads as TGCAGTGCCCTCCGGACAGGGGGGACGACCGTTCAAGAGACCCAGTACTTC. Translating it yields CSALRTGGTTVQETQYF.

In this sample, this clonotype turned up many times. V gene TRBV7-6 combines with J gene TRBJ1-2, with 12 positions matching TRBD1. There are 16 residues in the CDR3. Germline V gene data show CDR1 as SGHVS and CDR2 as FNYEAQ. The V segment lost 1 base and the J segment 7 bases; nucleotides outside the gene matches: 7. The CDR3 bases are TGTGCCAGCAGCTTAGGCGGGACAGGGGGCGCTGGTGGCTACACCTTC. Protein product: CASSLGGTGGAGGYTF.

The sample holds many counts of this clonotype. The chain couples TRBV20-1 to TRBJ1-5; weak D call: TRBD1 (5 bases). Germline V lookup: CDR1 DFQATT, CDR2 SNEGSKA (reference sequence). The CDR3 contains 14 residues. Trimming removed 5 bases at V and 6 bases at J, with 17 bases between. The CDR3 DNA follows: TGCAGTGCTTCCCGTGGGGGGTATGGTCAGCCCCAGCATTTT. It yields the protein CSASRGGYGQPQHF.

In this sample, this clonotype turned up many times. The J gene is TRBJ1-5, the V gene TRBV7-8; D is unresolved. CDR1 is SGHVS, CDR2 FQNEAQ, per germline. The CDR3 extends over 15 amino acids. V dropped 1 base and J dropped 6 bases, with 13 bases sitting between them. The DNA of the CDR3 is TGTGCCAGCAGCTTAGACTTACCTCGCGGTCAGCCCCAGCATTTT. Translated, it gives CASSLDLPRGQPQHF.

This clonotype came up many times. The chain carries TRBV11-1 and TRBJ1-1; tentatively, D is TRBD1 (5 bases). The CDR3 extends over 14 amino acids. V dropped 5 bases and J dropped 3 bases, with 13 bases sitting between them. CDR1 SGHAT and CDR2 FQDESV come from the germline V gene (reference sequence). CDR3 DNA: TGTGCCAGCAGCCCGGACTGGGGGGACACTGAAGCTTTCTTT. Translating it yields CASSPDWGDTEAFF.

This chain links TRBV7-6 with TRBJ2-1, with 13 bases lining up with TRBD2. J lost 7 bases, V lost 5 bases, and 5 bases had no gene match. The germline V gene has CDR1 SGHVS and CDR2 FNYEAQ. The CDR3 is 15 amino acids. As DNA, the CDR3 is TGTGCCAGCAGCGGACTAGCGGGGGTGGCGAATGAGCAGTTCTTC. Its protein product is CASSGLAGVANEQFF. Supplemented by reference TRBV7-6 and TRBJ2-1, the full variable domain reads GAGVSQSPRYKVTKRGQDVALRCDPISGHVSLYWYRQALGQGPEFLTYFNYEAQQDKSGLPNDRFSAERPEGSISTLTIQRTEQRDSAMYRCASSGLAGVANEQFFGPGTRLTVL.

This clonotype has a count of ten or more. The V and J genes are TRBV12-3 or TRBV12-4 and TRBJ1-1; perhaps TRBD1 as D (5 bases). The CDR3 extends over 13 amino acids. V lost 8 bases, J lost 7 bases, and 17 bases lay in between. The CDR3 region has the DNA TGTGCCAGCGACTCTCGTGGGGCACTTGAAGCTTTCTTT. It encodes CASDSRGALEAFF.

The chain recombines TRBV28 with TRBJ1-5; D is unresolved. CDR1 is MDHEN, CDR2 SYDVKM, per germline. V dropped 5 bases and J dropped 5 bases, with 13 bases sitting between them. There are 14 residues in the CDR3. DNA of the CDR3: TGTGCCAGCAGTAAAAGTAGGGTCGATCAGCCCCAGCATTTT. Its protein product is CASSKSRVDQPQHF.

As for this clonotype: An end of the junction differs from the germline gene, which may be a read error. J is TRBJ1-1 and V is TRBV12-5, with D unresolved. This CDR3 comprises 12 residues. Germline V CDR1 and CDR2: LGHNT, FRNRAP. The CDR3 sequence: CASGLWNTKAFF. CDR3 DNA sequence: TGTGCTAGTGGTTTGTGGAACACTAAAGCTTTCTTT. Combining the CDR3 with reference TRBV12-5 and TRBJ1-1 gives the whole variable domain DARVTQTPRHKVTEMGQEVTMRCQPILGHNTVFWYRQTMMQGLELLAYFRNRAPLDDSGMPKDRFSAEMPDATLATLKIQPSEPRDSAVYFCASGLWNTKAFFGQGTRLTVV.

This clonotype was recorded many times. The chain employs TRBV29-1 and TRBJ1-1; D may be TRBD1 (5 bases). CDR1 is SQVTM, CDR2 ANQGSEA, per germline. The CDR3 has 13 amino acids. V lost 0 bases, J lost 5 bases, and 10 bases lay in between. The CDR3 reads CSVEDAGWTEAFF. DNA of the CDR3: TGCAGCGTTGAAGATGCAGGGTGGACTGAAGCTTTCTTT.

The chain combines TRBV24-1 with TRBJ2-5; D remains unclear. Germline loops: CDR1 KGHDR, CDR2 SFDVKD. CDR3 length: 12 residues. V was trimmed by 1 base and J by 7 bases, leaving 6 bases between them. For the CDR3, the DNA is TGTGCCACCAGTGATTTCCCCGGGACCCAGTACTTC. Translated: CATSDFPGTQYF.

The rearrangement uses TRBV7-6 and TRBJ1-5, with a weak D call TRBD1 (6 bases). This CDR3 contains 15 residues. Germline CDR1 is SGHVS and CDR2 is FNYEAQ. V gave up 0 bases and J gave up 6 bases, with 12 bases separating them. The CDR3 DNA sequence: TGTGCCAGCAGCTTAGCAGGGGGGCGCGGTCAGCCCCAGCATTTT. Translated: CASSLAGGRGQPQHF. Looking up the rest from reference TRBV7-6 and TRBJ1-5 gives the full variable domain: GAGVSQSPRYKVTKRGQDVALRCDPISGHVSLYWYRQALGQGPEFLTYFNYEAQQDKSGLPNDRFSAERPEGSISTLTIQRTEQRDSAMYRCASSLAGGRGQPQHFGDGTRLSIL.

This clonotype has more than one count but fewer than ten. V usage is TRBV28 and J usage is TRBJ1-4; no clear D. Germline V gene sequence: CDR1 MDHEN, CDR2 SYDVKM. Trimming took 4 bases from V and 7 from J, leaving 13 bases between them. CDR3 size: 14 residues. Written as DNA, the CDR3 is TGTGCCAGCAGTTCCTGGACGGTTGGTGAAAAACTGTTTTTT. Translated: CASSSWTVGEKLFF.

This chain links TRBV2 with TRBJ1-1; TRBD1 might be the D (5 bases). The CDR3 has 12 amino acids. CDR1 is SNHLY, CDR2 FYNNEI, per germline. Trimming took 9 bases from V and 1 from J, leaving 9 bases between them. CDR3 sequence reads: CARRTPNTEAFF. DNA of the CDR3: TGTGCCAGAAGGACACCGAACACTGAAGCTTTCTTT.

V is TRBV10-2 and J is TRBJ2-7; TRBD1 aligns across 9 bases. Germline-derived CDR1 and CDR2 are WSHSY and SAAADI. This CDR3 spans 13 amino acids. V shed 6 bases, J shed 5 bases, and the junction held 5 bases outside the gene matches. Written as DNA, the CDR3 is TGCGCCAGCAGACTGGACAGGGGTCACGAGCAGTACTTC. As protein: CASRLDRGHEQYF.

This rearrangement joins TRBV29-1 to TRBJ1-5; 8 positions agree with TRBD1. Trimming cost V 6 bases and J 7 bases; bases outside gene matches: 8. The CDR3 length is 13 residues. Looked up from germline, CDR1 is SQVTM and CDR2 is ANQGSEA. Here the CDR3 DNA reads TGCAGCGTCGCGGACAGGGTAGAACAGCCCCAGCATTTT. It encodes CSVADRVEQPQHF.

This rearrangement joins TRBV2 to TRBJ1-1, with a tentative D call TRBD1 (6 bases). Trimming cost V 6 bases and J 1 base, with 9 bases left between them. This CDR3 comprises 13 residues. Germline CDR1 reads SNHLY; CDR2 reads FYNNEI. Here the CDR3 DNA reads TGTGCCAGCAGGGGGACAACGAACACTGAAGCTTTCTTT. The encoded protein is CASRGTTNTEAFF.

The rearrangement uses TRBV19 and TRBJ1-5, with D possibly TRBD1 on 5 matching bases. V lost 3 bases, J lost 9 bases, and 9 bases lay in between. Per the germline V gene, CDR1 is LNHDA and CDR2 is SQIVND (reference sequence). The CDR3 runs 12 residues. The CDR3, as DNA: TGTGCCAGTAGTATGGGGGGTCCGCCCCAGCATTTT. This sequence encodes CASSMGGPPQHF.

The chain carries TRBV19 and TRBJ2-2; maybe TRBD2 (5 bases). V dropped 10 bases and J dropped 2 bases, with 8 bases sitting between them. There are 12 residues in the CDR3. Per germline, CDR1 LNHDA and CDR2 SQIVND (reference sequence). CDR3 region: CATASNTGELFF. DNA for the CDR3: TGTGCCACCGCTAGCAACACCGGGGAGCTGTTTTTT.

This clonotype was seen just once. The chain carries TRBV5-4 and TRBJ2-5, with 8 bases lining up with TRBD1. The CDR3 sequence is 14 residues long. The germline V gene has CDR1 SGHNT and CDR2 YYREEE (reference sequence). Trimming at V came to 0 bases and at J to 9 bases, leaving 7 bases not matched to a gene. DNA of the CDR3: TGTGCCAGCAGCTTGGCAGGGGGCAGTCAGCCCCAGTACTTC. It specifies CASSLAGGSQPQYF. Using reference TRBV5-4 and TRBJ2-5 for the parts outside the CDR3, the full variable domain is ETGVTQSPTHLIKTRGQQVTLRCSSQSGHNTVSWYQQALGQGPQFIFQYYREEENGRGNFPPRFSGLQFPNYSSELNVNALELDDSALYLCASSLAGGSQPQYFGPGTRLLVL.

In its sample, this clonotype was seen a few times. The chain links TRBV12-3 or TRBV12-4 to TRBJ2-3; D is uncertain. CDR3 length equals 13 residues. V lost 10 bases and J lost 5, with 16 bases in between. CDR3 sequence reads: CATTTGPLDTQYF. The CDR3 DNA reads TGTGCCACCACAACCGGGCCGTTAGATACGCAGTATTTT.

This rearrangement joins TRBV20-1 to TRBJ2-7; D may be TRBD1 or TRBD2 (5 bases each). V dropped 4 bases and J dropped 4 bases, with 11 bases sitting between them. CDR1 and CDR2 (germline): DFQATT, SNEGSKA (reference sequence). This CDR3 region has 12 residues. CDR3 residues: CSAKTGRYEQYF. DNA for the CDR3: TGCAGTGCTAAAACGGGACGATACGAGCAGTACTTC.

This clonotype has just a few counts. V usage is TRBV4-1 and J usage is TRBJ1-1; D may be TRBD1 (6 bases). Trimming removed 4 bases at V and 6 bases at J, with 18 bases between. This CDR3 has 15 amino acids. CDR1 is MGHRA, CDR2 YSYEKL, per germline. This CDR3 is CASSLRGPGASEAFF. The CDR3 DNA follows: TGCGCCAGCAGCCTTCGAGGGCCGGGGGCCTCTGAAGCTTTCTTT.

This clonotype was recorded many times. V and J are TRBV7-2 and TRBJ2-7; TRBD2 might be the D (6 bases). From germline, CDR1 is SGHTA and CDR2 FQGNSA. Trimming took 0 bases from V and 3 from J, leaving 12 bases between them. The CDR3 loop spans 15 amino acids. The CDR3 region is CASSLALAKDYEQYF. The CDR3 nucleotides are TGTGCCAGCAGCTTAGCGCTAGCGAAGGACTACGAGCAGTACTTC.